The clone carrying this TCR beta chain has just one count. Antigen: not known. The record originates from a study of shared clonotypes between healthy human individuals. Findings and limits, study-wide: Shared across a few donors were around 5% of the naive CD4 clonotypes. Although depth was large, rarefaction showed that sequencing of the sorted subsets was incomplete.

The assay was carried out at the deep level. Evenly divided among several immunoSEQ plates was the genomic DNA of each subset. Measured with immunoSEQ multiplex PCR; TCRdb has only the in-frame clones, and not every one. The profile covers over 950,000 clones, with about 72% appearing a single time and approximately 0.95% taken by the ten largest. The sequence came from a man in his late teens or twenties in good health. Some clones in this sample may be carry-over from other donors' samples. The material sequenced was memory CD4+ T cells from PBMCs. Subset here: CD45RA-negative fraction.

CDR3 sequence (DNA): TGTGCCAGCAGCCCTCCTAAACCGGGACAGGGGAACTATGGCTACACCTTC. Translating it yields CASSPPKPGQGNYGYTF. The J gene is TRBJ1-2, the V gene TRBV7-9; 10 bases are shared with TRBD1. Losses at the gene ends were 5 bases for V and 2 bases for J; bases not matched to a gene: 11. Germline assignment: CDR1 SEHNR and CDR2 FQNEAQ (reference sequence). This CDR3 is built from 17 residues.